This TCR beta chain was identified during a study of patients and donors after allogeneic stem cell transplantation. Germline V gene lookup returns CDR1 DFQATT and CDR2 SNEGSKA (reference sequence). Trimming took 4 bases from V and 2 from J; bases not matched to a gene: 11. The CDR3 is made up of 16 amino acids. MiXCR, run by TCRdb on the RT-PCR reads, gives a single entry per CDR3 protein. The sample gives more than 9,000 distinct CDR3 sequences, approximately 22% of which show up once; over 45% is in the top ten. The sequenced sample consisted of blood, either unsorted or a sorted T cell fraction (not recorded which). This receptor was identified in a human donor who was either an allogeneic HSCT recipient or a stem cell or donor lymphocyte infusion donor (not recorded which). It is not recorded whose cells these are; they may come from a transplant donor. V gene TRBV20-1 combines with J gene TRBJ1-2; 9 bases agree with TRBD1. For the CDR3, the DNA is TGCAGTGCTATCCCCGGGACAGGGAAAGGGAACTATGGCTACACCTTC. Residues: CSAIPGTGKGNYGYTF.